This T cell receptor (beta chain) was found in a study of blood T cells in healthy people across ages. Findings of the study overall: A roughly linear fall in TCR beta diversity per million T cells was seen with increasing age. Donors of long life had a larger count of naive CD4+ cells and greater diversity than aged donors. Correlation between TCR beta diversity and naive T cell percentage was strong.

PCR was performed a second time for about 7 to 11 cycles using a sample-barcoded 5' primer and a J-beta primer mix. Using its own MiXCR run on the 5' RACE reads, TCRdb lists one record per CDR3 protein. The data show about 1.1 million distinct CDR3 sequences, approximately 38% seen once. A word on this clonotype: Its antigen remains unidentified.

The V segment lost 2 bases and the J segment 4 bases; nucleotides outside the gene matches: 5. From germline, CDR1 is KGHSH and CDR2 LQKENI. The CDR3 spans 15 residues. This rearrangement joins TRBV18 to TRBJ2-1, with TRBD2 matching 7 bases. Sequenced sample: blood. The receptor's source is a man between 18 and 35 years old in good health. Here the CDR3 DNA reads TGTGCCAGCTCACCATACCCTAGCGGATACAATGAGCAGTTCTTC. Amino acids: CASSPYPSGYNEQFF.